These T cell receptor beta chains were read from a single sample in a study of OX40 agonist ivuxolimab in advanced cancers. Libraries were prepared by immunoSEQ multiplex PCR; TCRdb keeps only in-frame clonotypes and omits some of them. The sample has under 25,000 clones; 80% to 90% are singletons. This specimen was CD4+ or CD8+ T cells sorted from blood, taken in a trial of the OX40 agonist ivuxolimab. All receptors come from an adult with an advanced solid tumor such as melanoma, head and neck, liver or kidney cancer. Both conserved end residues are part of each CDR3. Fields, in order: V gene, D gene, J gene, clone size, CDR3 protein, CDR3 DNA. A D gene is named only where the DNA matches it firmly. Not every row has a clone size; where given, it reads once, few, many or a size class.

v_gene: TRBV28; d_gene: .; j_gene: TRBJ2-7; abundance: .; CDR3aa: CASSLVLGGIEQYF; CDR3nt: TGTGCCAGCAGTTTGGTCTTAGGGGGGATCGAGCAGTACTTC
v_gene: TRBV7-2; d_gene: .; j_gene: TRBJ1-1; abundance: once; CDR3aa: CASSLGGPEAFF; CDR3nt: TGTGCCAGCAGCTTGGGGGGGCCCGAAGCTTTCTTT
v_gene: TRBV18; d_gene: TRBD1; j_gene: TRBJ1-6; abundance: .; CDR3aa: CASSPVQGDSPLHF; CDR3nt: TGTGCCAGCTCCCCAGTCCAGGGGGATTCACCCCTCCACTTT
v_gene: TRBV27; d_gene: .; j_gene: TRBJ1-1; abundance: .; CDR3aa: CASSFFSANTEAFF; CDR3nt: TGTGCCAGCAGTTTTTTCAGCGCAAACACTGAAGCTTTCTTT
v_gene: TRBV29-1; d_gene: TRBD2; j_gene: TRBJ2-3; abundance: .; CDR3aa: CSVETIAGGLPDTQYF; CDR3nt: TGCAGCGTTGAAACCATAGCGGGGGGGCTACCAGATACGCAGTATTTT
v_gene: TRBV7-9; d_gene: .; j_gene: TRBJ1-3; abundance: .; CDR3aa: CASSLYGVSGNTIYF; CDR3nt: TGTGCCAGCAGCCTCTACGGGGTATCTGGAAACACCATATATTTT
v_gene: TRBV30; d_gene: .; j_gene: TRBJ1-2; abundance: .; CDR3aa: CAWRAPPGENYGYTF; CDR3nt: TGTGCCTGGAGAGCCCCCCCAGGGGAAAACTATGGCTACACCTTC
v_gene: TRBV11-3; d_gene: TRBD2; j_gene: TRBJ2-7; abundance: once; CDR3aa: CASPLAGEVSYEQYF; CDR3nt: TGTGCCAGCCCGCTAGCGGGAGAGGTATCCTACGAGCAGTACTTC
v_gene: TRBV6-1; d_gene: .; j_gene: TRBJ2-7; abundance: few; CDR3aa: CASSELWQALYEQYF; CDR3nt: TGTGCCAGCAGTGAACTATGGCAGGCCCTCTACGAGCAGTACTTC
v_gene: TRBV9; d_gene: .; j_gene: TRBJ2-7; abundance: .; CDR3aa: CASSVSDQATYEQYF; CDR3nt: TGTGCCAGCAGCGTTTCGGACCAAGCCACCTACGAGCAGTACTTC
v_gene: TRBV10-3; d_gene: .; j_gene: TRBJ2-3; abundance: few; CDR3aa: CAISGPGGSGDNTQYF; CDR3nt: TGTGCCATCAGTGGGCCCGGGGGTTCGGGCGACAATACGCAGTATTTT
v_gene: TRBV5-6; d_gene: TRBD1; j_gene: TRBJ2-5; abundance: .; CDR3aa: CASSHWTGLETQYF; CDR3nt: TGTGCCAGCAGCCATTGGACAGGCCTAGAGACCCAGTACTTC
v_gene: TRBV14; d_gene: TRBD1; j_gene: TRBJ2-7; abundance: .; CDR3aa: CASSATRESWTGLYEQYF; CDR3nt: TGTGCCAGCAGCGCGACTCGGGAGAGCTGGACAGGGTTGTACGAGCAGTACTTC
v_gene: TRBV30; d_gene: .; j_gene: TRBJ2-7; abundance: once; CDR3aa: CAWSEGYDYEQYF; CDR3nt: TGTGCCTGGAGTGAGGGGTACGACTACGAGCAGTACTTC
v_gene: TRBV10-2; d_gene: .; j_gene: TRBJ2-6; abundance: few; CDR3aa: CASSESTGAGANVLTF; CDR3nt: TGCGCCAGCAGTGAGTCGACCGGGGCTGGGGCCAACGTCCTGACTTTC
v_gene: TRBV4-1; d_gene: TRBD1; j_gene: TRBJ1-3; abundance: .; CDR3aa: CASSLDRGSGNTIYF; CDR3nt: TGCGCCAGCAGCCTAGACAGGGGCTCTGGAAACACCATATATTTT
v_gene: TRBV30; d_gene: TRBD1; j_gene: TRBJ2-3; abundance: .; CDR3aa: CAWSVTGGADTQYF; CDR3nt: TGTGCCTGGAGTGTCACAGGGGGCGCAGATACGCAGTATTTT
v_gene: TRBV28; d_gene: .; j_gene: TRBJ2-5; abundance: .; CDR3aa: CASSPGRQETQYF; CDR3nt: TGTGCCAGCAGTCCCGGCAGACAAGAGACCCAGTACTTC
v_gene: TRBV27; d_gene: .; j_gene: TRBJ2-7; abundance: .; CDR3aa: CASSYNGQIYEQYF; CDR3nt: TGTGCCAGCAGCTACAACGGACAGATCTACGAGCAGTACTTC
v_gene: TRBV29-1; d_gene: .; j_gene: TRBJ2-1; abundance: .; CDR3aa: CSVEVGVEQQFF; CDR3nt: TGCAGCGTTGAGGTGGGAGTAGAACAGCAGTTCTTC
v_gene: TRBV10-3; d_gene: .; j_gene: TRBJ2-7; abundance: .; CDR3aa: CAAGGPSYEQYF; CDR3nt: TGTGCCGCTGGAGGGCCTTCCTACGAGCAGTACTTC
v_gene: TRBV5-6; d_gene: .; j_gene: TRBJ1-2; abundance: .; CDR3aa: CASSFSGNYGYTF; CDR3nt: TGTGCCAGCAGCTTTTCTGGAAACTATGGCTACACCTTC
v_gene: TRBV11-3; d_gene: TRBD1; j_gene: TRBJ2-7; abundance: .; CDR3aa: CASSPRTGGPEQYF; CDR3nt: TGTGCCAGCAGCCCCCGGACAGGGGGCCCTGAGCAGTACTTC
v_gene: TRBV10-3; d_gene: .; j_gene: TRBJ1-2; abundance: few; CDR3aa: CAISTATNYGYTF; CDR3nt: TGTGCCATCAGTACAGCTACTAACTATGGCTACACCTTC
v_gene: TRBV6-1; d_gene: TRBD1; j_gene: TRBJ2-7; abundance: .; CDR3aa: CASRTGVGGSYEQYF; CDR3nt: TGTGCCAGCAGGACAGGGGTAGGGGGCTCCTACGAGCAGTACTTC
v_gene: TRBV15; d_gene: .; j_gene: TRBJ1-4; abundance: .; CDR3aa: CATSSIAGSSEKLFF; CDR3nt: TGTGCCACCAGCAGTATTGCGGGGTCGAGTGAAAAACTGTTTTTT
v_gene: TRBV5-1; d_gene: TRBD1; j_gene: TRBJ1-2; abundance: few; CDR3aa: CASSLYRGHPSGYTF; CDR3nt: TGCGCCAGCAGCTTGTACAGGGGGCACCCCTCTGGCTACACCTTC
v_gene: TRBV5-1; d_gene: TRBD1; j_gene: TRBJ2-4; abundance: .; CDR3aa: CASSHRGAGNIQYF; CDR3nt: TGCGCCAGCAGCCACAGGGGGGCGGGAAACATTCAGTACTTC
v_gene: TRBV7-9; d_gene: .; j_gene: TRBJ1-5; abundance: .; CDR3aa: CASSLVGGGSNQPQHF; CDR3nt: TGTGCCAGCAGCTTAGTTGGGGGCGGAAGCAATCAGCCCCAGCATTTT
v_gene: TRBV7-2; d_gene: TRBD2; j_gene: TRBJ2-5; abundance: .; CDR3aa: CASSLGLAGKTQYF; CDR3nt: TGTGCCAGCAGCTTGGGACTAGCGGGCAAGACCCAGTACTTC
v_gene: TRBV15; d_gene: TRBD2; j_gene: TRBJ2-5; abundance: .; CDR3aa: CATKHASGRLQETQYF; CDR3nt: TGTGCCACCAAGCACGCTAGCGGGAGGCTCCAAGAGACCCAGTACTTC
v_gene: TRBV7-3; d_gene: TRBD2; j_gene: TRBJ2-1; abundance: .; CDR3aa: CASSQLAREDEQFF; CDR3nt: TGTGCCAGCAGCCAACTAGCTCGGGAGGATGAGCAGTTCTTC
v_gene: TRBV7-3; d_gene: TRBD2; j_gene: TRBJ2-1; abundance: .; CDR3aa: CASSQGTSGNEQFF; CDR3nt: TGTGCCAGCAGCCAAGGGACTAGCGGGAATGAGCAGTTCTTC
v_gene: TRBV27; d_gene: .; j_gene: TRBJ2-7; abundance: .; CDR3aa: CASGLVTYEQYF; CDR3nt: TGTGCCAGCGGTTTAGTGACCTACGAGCAGTACTTC
v_gene: TRBV5-6; d_gene: TRBD2; j_gene: TRBJ2-3; abundance: .; CDR3aa: CASSLGTSQYF; CDR3nt: TGTGCCAGCAGCTTAGGGACTAGCCAGTATTTT
v_gene: TRBV5-3; d_gene: TRBD1; j_gene: TRBJ2-7; abundance: once; CDR3aa: CARSPGTGSYEQYF; CDR3nt: TGTGCCAGAAGTCCCGGGACAGGGTCCTACGAGCAGTACTTC
v_gene: TRBV28; d_gene: .; j_gene: TRBJ1-2; abundance: .; CDR3aa: CASSPSLAGRYGYTF; CDR3nt: TGTGCCAGCAGTCCCTCCCTGGCAGGCCGATATGGCTACACCTTC
v_gene: TRBV29-1; d_gene: .; j_gene: TRBJ2-7; abundance: .; CDR3aa: CSVEGRAPPYEQYF; CDR3nt: TGCAGCGTTGAAGGAAGGGCCCCCCCCTACGAGCAGTACTTC
v_gene: TRBV10-3; d_gene: TRBD1; j_gene: TRBJ2-7; abundance: .; CDR3aa: CAISESDRGSYEQYF; CDR3nt: TGTGCCATCAGTGAGTCGGACAGGGGTTCCTACGAGCAGTACTTC
v_gene: TRBV13; d_gene: TRBD2; j_gene: TRBJ2-4; abundance: .; CDR3aa: CASSPRGLAGANIQYF; CDR3nt: TGTGCCAGCAGCCCCCGGGGACTAGCGGGGGCAAACATTCAGTACTTC
v_gene: TRBV11-2; d_gene: .; j_gene: TRBJ2-5; abundance: few; CDR3aa: CASSLAVGSPQETQYF; CDR3nt: TGTGCCAGCAGCTTAGCGGTGGGAAGTCCGCAAGAGACCCAGTACTTC
v_gene: TRBV13; d_gene: TRBD2; j_gene: TRBJ2-2; abundance: .; CDR3aa: CASSPRLAIFTGELFF; CDR3nt: TGTGCCAGCAGCCCCCGACTAGCCATATTCACCGGGGAGCTGTTTTTT
v_gene: TRBV6-5; d_gene: TRBD1; j_gene: TRBJ1-6; abundance: few; CDR3aa: CASTGQGGNSPLHF; CDR3nt: TGTGCCAGCACCGGACAGGGAGGGAATTCACCCCTCCACTTT